The rows below give T cell receptor beta chains drawn from one sample of a study of CD8 T cells in ankylosing spondylitis. A single record per CDR3 protein comes from TCRdb applying MiXCR to the 5' RACE reads. The repertoire has over 600,000 distinct CDR3 sequences, around a fifth of them found once; the top ten carry around 19%. Sequencing used blood, either unsorted or a sorted T cell fraction (not recorded which). These receptors originate from a male donor with ankylosing spondylitis. Each CDR3 is given with its conserved first and last residue. A D gene is named only where the DNA matches it firmly. A clone size is listed for some rows: how often the clone was seen (once, few, many), or a class if it is expanded.

clone_size | d_call | j_call | v_call | cdr3_aa | cdr3_nt
. | TRBD2 | TRBJ2-3 | TRBV7-6 | CASSNSAGGTDTQYF | TGTGCCAGCAGCAACTCAGCGGGAGGAACAGATACGCAGTATTTT
. | . | TRBJ1-6 | TRBV10-2 | CASGKRQDDSPLHF | TGCGCCAGCGGGAAACGACAGGATGATTCACCCCTCCACTTT
few | . | TRBJ2-7 | TRBV3-1 | CASSQGWVQSYEQYF | TGTGCCAGCAGCCAAGGCTGGGTACAGTCCTACGAGCAGTACTTC
. | . | TRBJ1-5 | TRBV12-3/TRBV12-4 | CASSFDRPFQSAQHF | TGTGCCAGCAGTTTTGACAGACCCTTCCAATCGGCCCAGCATTTT
many | . | TRBJ2-3 | TRBV4-1 | CASSQVSRGTDTQYF | TGCGCCAGCAGCCAAGTAAGCCGGGGCACAGATACGCAGTATTTT
few | TRBD2 | TRBJ2-5 | TRBV6-2/TRBV6-3 | CASSPGTSVQTQYF | TGTGCCAGCAGTCCCGGGACTAGTGTCCAGACCCAGTACTTC
. | . | TRBJ1-1 | TRBV7-9 | CASSFLDLNTEAFF | TGTGCCAGCAGCTTTCTAGACTTGAACACTGAAGCTTTCTTT
. | TRBD2 | TRBJ2-2 | TRBV20-1 | CSARAASGSPPLIGELFF | TGCAGTGCTAGAGCCGCTAGCGGGTCACCCCCACTCATCGGGGAGCTGTTTTTT
few | . | TRBJ1-3 | TRBV25-1 | CASSEFGLPGNTIYF | TGTGCCAGCAGTGAATTCGGTCTCCCTGGAAACACCATATATTTT
few | TRBD1 | TRBJ1-1 | TRBV29-1 | CSVESPGQGNTEAFF | TGCAGCGTTGAATCTCCGGGACAGGGGAACACTGAAGCTTTCTTT
. | . | TRBJ2-5 | TRBV20-1 | CSARGRETQYF | TGCAGTGCTAGAGGAAGGGAGACCCAGTACTTC
. | . | TRBJ1-2 | TRBV7-2 | CASSLQGGTYGYTF | TGTGCCAGCAGCCTCCAAGGGGGGACCTATGGCTACACCTTC
. | TRBD1 | TRBJ2-7 | TRBV7-2 | CASSPQGQGASVQYF | TGTGCCAGCAGCCCCCAGGGACAGGGGGCATCTGTGCAGTACTTC
few | . | TRBJ1-1 | TRBV5-1 | CASSLVPQPNTEAFF | TGCGCCAGCAGCTTGGTCCCCCAACCGAACACTGAAGCTTTCTTT
once | . | TRBJ2-5 | TRBV18 | CASSPSFGTTETQYF | TGTGCCAGCTCACCATCATTCGGGACAACAGAGACCCAGTACTTC
. | . | TRBJ2-3 | TRBV12-3/TRBV12-4 | CASRIESGSGTQYF | TGTGCCAGCAGGATTGAATCCGGGTCCGGAACGCAGTATTTT
. | . | TRBJ1-1 | TRBV7-7 | CASSLTQDTEAFF | TGTGCTAGCAGCTTAACGCAGGACACTGAAGCTTTCTTT
. | . | TRBJ1-5 | TRBV5-6 | CASSLGALTNQPQHF | TGTGCCAGCAGCTTGGGGGCTCTGACGAATCAGCCCCAGCATTTT
. | . | TRBJ2-7 | TRBV12-3/TRBV12-4 | CASTPGTSTMTYEQYF | TGTGCCAGCACCCCTGGGACTTCTACTATGACCTACGAGCAGTACTTC
few | . | TRBJ2-7 | TRBV6-1 | CASSGATSYEQYF | TGTGCCAGCAGTGGGGCGACCTCCTACGAGCAGTACTTC
many | TRBD2 | TRBJ2-1 | TRBV29-1 | CSVGGTSGDPYNEQFF | TGCAGCGTCGGGGGGACTAGCGGGGACCCCTACAATGAGCAGTTCTTC
. | . | TRBJ2-6 | TRBV12-3/TRBV12-4 | CASSLRGFSGANVLTF | TGTGCCAGCAGTTTACGGGGTTTCTCTGGGGCCAACGTCCTGACTTTC
many | . | TRBJ1-1 | TRBV4-1 | CASSQAGRWNTEAFF | TGCGCCAGCAGCCAAGCGGGACGGTGGAACACTGAAGCTTTCTTT
. | . | TRBJ2-6 | TRBV20-1 | CSARDFRGEHSGANVLTF | TGCAGTGCTAGAGATTTCCGCGGGGAACACTCTGGGGCCAACGTCCTGACTTTC
few | TRBD2 | TRBJ2-5 | TRBV12-3/TRBV12-4 | CASGKFTASGTQETQYF | TGTGCCAGCGGCAAATTCACTGCTAGCGGCACCCAAGAGACCCAGTACTTC
few | TRBD2 | TRBJ2-1 | TRBV7-6 | CASSLGTSGGPYNEQFF | TGTGCCAGCAGCCTGGGGACTAGCGGGGGGCCTTACAATGAGCAGTTCTTC
few | TRBD2 | TRBJ2-7 | TRBV20-1 | CSAVRGAYEQYF | TGCAGTGCAGTTCGGGGGGCCTACGAGCAGTACTTC
few | . | TRBJ1-1 | TRBV5-1 | CASSRQMDTGDTEAFF | TGCGCCAGCAGTCGGCAAATGGACACCGGGGACACTGAAGCTTTCTTT